Listed below are T cell receptor beta chains from one sample, sequenced in a study of shared clonotypes between healthy human individuals. Some clones are missing from TCRdb's copy, which holds only in-frame ones; the method was immunoSEQ multiplex PCR. The sample records about 490,000 clones, around 73% being singletons. Specimen: PBMCs. The origin of the receptors is a woman between 40 and 50 years old in good health. Some clones in this sample may be carry-over from other donors' samples. CDR3s include the opening cysteine and the closing phenylalanine or tryptophan. D genes are given only for firm matches. A row's size may be missing; if present it is once, few, many or a size class.

V gene	D gene	clone size	J gene	CDR3 DNA	CDR3 protein
TRBV5-1	-	many	TRBJ2-5	TGCGCCAGCACCTCCAACGACGGACCCGGTGAGACCCAGTACTTC	CASTSNDGPGETQYF
TRBV2	-	-	TRBJ1-2	TGTGCCATCCGCATGCAGTATGGCTACACCTTC	CAIRMQYGYTF
TRBV6-6	-	-	TRBJ1-5	TGTGCCAGCAGTTACTCTGAAGGGGGGCAGCCCCAGCATTTT	CASSYSEGGQPQHF
TRBV7-6	-	-	TRBJ1-1	TGTGCCAGCAGCTTAATGGGGGCTGGGTACACTGAAGCTTTCTTT	CASSLMGAGYTEAFF
TRBV10-3	-	-	TRBJ1-3	TGTGCCATCTCCCCCTGGGTAAGGGACTCTGGAAACACCATATATTTT	CAISPWVRDSGNTIYF
TRBV13	-	-	TRBJ2-3	TGTGCCAGCAGCTTAATTGGTATCCGCACAGATACGCAGTATTTT	CASSLIGIRTDTQYF
TRBV19	TRBD2	few	TRBJ2-1	TGTGCCAGTAGTATGGGGACTAGCGCCAACAATGAGCAGTTCTTC	CASSMGTSANNEQFF
TRBV19	-	-	TRBJ1-1	TGTGCCAGTAGTATGGGCAGGGCTTATTCCGAGAACACTGAAGCTTTCTTT	CASSMGRAYSENTEAFF
TRBV5-1	-	-	TRBJ2-7	TGCGCCAGCAGCCGAGACGTTTCGGGAAGGTATAGCGCGTCATTAGACTACGAGCAGTACTTC	CASSRDVSGRYSASLDYEQYF
TRBV7-2	-	once	TRBJ1-2	TGTGCCAGCAGCTATGACAGGAACTATGGCTACACCTTC	CASSYDRNYGYTF
TRBV7-7	-	few	TRBJ2-1	TGTGCTAGCAGCTTAGCCGAAGCGAAGGAGCAGTTCTTC	CASSLAEAKEQFF